This is a list of T cell receptor beta chains from one sample in a study of PD-1 blockade in classical Hodgkin lymphoma. Sequencing was performed with immunoSEQ multiplex PCR; in TCRdb, only in-frame clones are kept and a portion is missing. The sample lists about 97,000 clones; approximately 88% were seen once. The material sequenced was peripheral blood mononuclear cells (PBMCs), taken at baseline. Receptors were obtained from a human donor with classical Hodgkin lymphoma. The CDR3 runs from the conserved cysteine through the conserved F or W. The D gene is left open where the match is weak. The size field is filled for only some rows; it gives once, few, many or a size class.

>TRBJ2-7|NA|NA|TRBV27|14
CASSLLGFSDEQYF
TGTGCCAGCAGTTTATTAGGATTCTCCGACGAGCAGTACTTC
>TRBJ2-1|NA|NA|TRBV7-8|14
CASSPLADYNEQFF
TGTGCCAGCAGCCCTTTGGCTGACTACAATGAGCAGTTCTTC
>TRBJ2-7|few|NA|TRBV29-1|12
CSVGQGYLEQYF
TGCAGCGTTGGCCAGGGTTATTTAGAGCAGTACTTC
>TRBJ1-4|NA|TRBD1|TRBV9|19
CASSEGGRVSGATNEKLFF
TGTGCCAGCAGCGAAGGGGGCAGGGTGAGCGGAGCAACTAATGAAAAACTGTTTTTT
>TRBJ2-5|NA|NA|TRBV7-2|12
CASSPEGETQYF
TGTGCCAGCAGCCCCGAGGGGGAGACCCAGTACTTC
>TRBJ2-2|NA|NA|TRBV5-1|14
CASRDAWGTGELFF
TGCGCCAGCCGGGACGCCTGGGGGACCGGGGAGCTGTTTTTT
>TRBJ2-1|NA|TRBD2|TRBV6-1|17
CASSVVGLADNYNEQFF
TGTGCCAGCAGTGTGGTGGGACTAGCGGACAACTACAATGAGCAGTTCTTC
>TRBJ2-1|many|TRBD2|TRBV27|15
CASSFSSGYNNEQFF
TGTGCCAGCAGTTTCTCTAGCGGATACAACAATGAGCAGTTCTTC
>TRBJ2-3|NA|TRBD1|TRBV5-1|17
CASSRDYGTGATDTQYF
TGCGCCAGCAGCCGAGATTACGGGACAGGGGCCACAGATACGCAGTATTTT
>TRBJ2-7|NA|NA|TRBV7-6|13
CASSLGRAGEQYF
TGTGCCAGCAGCTTAGGCAGGGCTGGCGAGCAGTACTTC
>TRBJ2-3|NA|TRBD2|TRBV11-3|16
CASSSVGLAGGGTQYF
TGTGCCAGCAGCTCGGTTGGGCTAGCGGGAGGTGGTACGCAGTATTTT
>TRBJ2-3|NA|NA|TRBV7-3|14
CASSLTGGTDTQYF
TGTGCCAGCAGCTTAACTGGGGGCACAGATACGCAGTATTTT
>TRBJ1-1|NA|NA|TRBV25-1|13
CASSEYPGTAAFF
TGTGCCAGCAGTGAATATCCAGGGACGGCGGCTTTCTTT
>TRBJ2-2|NA|NA|TRBV19|15
CASRLRGTNTGELFF
TGTGCCAGTAGATTGCGGGGAACGAACACCGGGGAGCTGTTTTTT
>TRBJ1-2|NA|TRBD1|TRBV7-2|13
CASSPQGDYGYTF
TGTGCCAGCAGCCCACAGGGGGACTATGGCTACACCTTC
>TRBJ1-2|NA|NA|TRBV5-1|16
CASSLSLSAVNYGYTF
TGCGCCAGCAGCTTGTCACTTTCTGCCGTTAACTATGGCTACACCTTC
>TRBJ2-3|once|NA|TRBV5-2|15
CASKRGDSYTDTQYF
TGTGCCAGCAAACGTGGGGACTCTTACACAGATACGCAGTATTTT
>TRBJ2-3|NA|TRBD2|TRBV7-8|20
CASSLVSSGTKTSSTDTQYF
TGTGCCAGCAGCTTAGTTAGTTCCGGGACTAAGACTTCTAGCACAGATACGCAGTATTTT
>TRBJ2-2|few|TRBD1|TRBV5-1|16
CASSPSGTASTGELFF
TGCGCCAGCAGCCCCTCCGGGACAGCATCCACCGGGGAGCTGTTTTTT
>TRBJ2-3|few|TRBD1|TRBV7-2|15
CASRSTGYSTDTQYF
TGTGCCAGCAGATCGACAGGGTATAGCACAGATACGCAGTATTTT
>TRBJ2-3|NA|TRBD2|TRBV29-1|15
CSVTRLAGDGDTQYF
TGCAGCGTTACACGACTAGCGGGAGATGGAGATACGCAGTATTTT
>TRBJ1-6|NA|TRBD1|TRBV2|14
CASSDWDRRSPLHF
TGTGCCAGCAGTGATTGGGACAGGAGGTCACCCCTCCACTTT
>TRBJ1-1|NA|TRBD1|TRBV18|13
CASSLGTGVEAFF
TGTGCCAGCTCACTAGGGACAGGGGTTGAAGCTTTCTTT
>TRBJ2-3|NA|NA|TRBV5-1|16
CASSLEAGAFTDTQYF
TGCGCCAGCAGCTTGGAGGCGGGGGCCTTCACAGATACGCAGTATTTT
>TRBJ2-5|NA|TRBD2|TRBV6-5|14
CASKPSGKGGTQYF
TGTGCCAGCAAACCTAGCGGGAAGGGGGGGACCCAGTACTTC
>TRBJ2-5|NA|NA|TRBV6-5|14
CASQKGTLLETQYF
TGTGCCAGCCAAAAAGGGACCTTGTTAGAGACCCAGTACTTC
>TRBJ2-5|NA|NA|TRBV5-1|16
CASSLAGRLHQETQYF
TGCGCCAGCAGCTTGGCCGGGAGACTCCACCAAGAGACCCAGTACTTC
>TRBJ1-2|once|TRBD1|TRBV30|14
CAWRREGAGYGYTF
TGTGCCTGGAGGCGGGAGGGGGCAGGCTATGGCTACACCTTC
>TRBJ1-1|few|TRBD1|TRBV30|13
CAWGRQGGTEAFF
TGTGCCTGGGGTAGACAGGGAGGCACTGAAGCTTTCTTT
>TRBJ1-1|NA|TRBD1|TRBV10-1|13
CASRPGQGKGAFF
TGCGCCAGCAGACCCGGACAGGGGAAGGGAGCTTTCTTT
>TRBJ2-3|NA|TRBD2|TRBV4-3|16
CASSQLLAGGIDTQYF
TGCGCCAGCAGCCAACTTCTAGCGGGAGGGATAGATACGCAGTATTTT
>TRBJ2-1|medium-sized|NA|TRBV23-1|10
CASMKNEQFF
TGCGCCAGCATGAAGAATGAGCAGTTCTTC
>TRBJ1-2|NA|NA|TRBV10-3|13
CAISDSLNYGYTF
TGTGCCATCAGTGACAGTTTGAACTATGGCTACACCTTC
>TRBJ2-7|NA|NA|TRBV7-6|13
CASSLGLSDEQYF
TGTGCCAGCAGCTTGGGCCTGAGTGACGAGCAGTACTTC
>TRBJ2-3|once|NA|TRBV7-9|14
CASSLGTAEDTQYF
TGTGCCAGCAGCTTAGGGACAGCAGAAGATACGCAGTATTTT
>TRBJ2-5|NA|TRBD1|TRBV6-6|14
CASSRTGGRETQYF
TGTGCCAGCAGTCGAACAGGGGGCCGAGAGACCCAGTACTTC
>TRBJ1-4|NA|NA|TRBV28|14
CASGRGGSNEKLFF
TGTGCCAGCGGACGGGGGGGCAGTAATGAAAAACTGTTTTTT